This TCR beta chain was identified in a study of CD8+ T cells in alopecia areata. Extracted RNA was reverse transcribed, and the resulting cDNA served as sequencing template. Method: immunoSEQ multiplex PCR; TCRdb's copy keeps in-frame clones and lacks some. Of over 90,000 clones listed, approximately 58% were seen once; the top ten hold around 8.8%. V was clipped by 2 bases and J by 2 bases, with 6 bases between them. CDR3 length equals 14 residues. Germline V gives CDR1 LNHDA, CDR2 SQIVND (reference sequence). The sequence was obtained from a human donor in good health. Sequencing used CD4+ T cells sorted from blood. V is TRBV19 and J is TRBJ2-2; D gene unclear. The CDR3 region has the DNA TGTGCCAGTAGTATATATACAAACACCGGGGAGCTGTTTTTT. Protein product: CASSIYTNTGELFF.